This T cell receptor (beta chain) stems from a study of cytomegalovirus exposure and HLA in healthy donors (TCRdb year 2017). Describing the broader study: According to an earlier analysis of 450 to 650 of the donors, about 179 million T cells yielded roughly 110 million unique TCR beta sequences and about 300 Gb of sequence data. Around 320 gigabases of sequencing data and around 87 million unique TCR sequences were included in an early release covering 550 to 650 HLA-typed donors. Of the roughly 410 genotyped donors, 81% were placed in the genetic ancestry cluster associated with self-reported Caucasian donors. The study aimed to test whether cataloging public T cell receptors could reveal signatures of past pathogen exposure. The study used immunosequencing to profile the T cell repertoires of 600 to 850 subjects and linked those repertoires to cytomegalovirus serostatus. Besides the first cohort of about 730 subjects, a separate validation cohort made up of 95 to 150 different subjects was used. To predict cytomegalovirus infection status, the study combined high-throughput TCR immunosequencing, statistical association of individual TCRs with disease status, and machine learning. To study patterns of TCR occurrence, a later analysis re-analyzed previously published TCR beta repertoires from under 750 donors and added high-resolution HLA genotyping. The later analysis used no new phenotypic data to find candidate immune exposures, relying instead on TCR beta sequences and their occurrence across donors. To decide whether each TCR beta V gene segment behaved as functional or pseudogenic, an earlier analysis of approximately 590 of the donors relied on high-throughput TCR beta sequencing. Alongside the repertoire data, information on donor age, sex, ethnicity and CMV serostatus was compiled. Genome-wide SNP genotypes for about 55% of the roughly 670 donors were used in a later genetic analysis, which treated that subset as a discovery cohort. All discovery cohort repertoires had been generated using a single sequencing platform. HLA typing included class I and class II loci at four-digit resolution. Typing coverage differed by locus: A, B, C, DRB1 and DQB1 were typed in roughly 620-630 donors, DQA1 in about 500, DPA1 in nearly 610, and DPB1 in roughly 470. About five DR-DQ haplotypes were handled as single units for association and clustering because linkage in the cohort was strong. Among 350 to 400 genotyped donors of the cohort, an average of around 240,000 unique TCR beta nucleotide sequences were sequenced per donor, about a sixth of them non-productive.

Libraries came from the immunoSEQ multiplex PCR assay. For the multiplex PCR, a mixture combining 60 forward primers for TCR Vbeta segments and 13 reverse primers for TCR Jbeta segments was used. The CDR3 region of rearranged TCR beta genes was amplified from genomic DNA with a multiplex PCR assay. Amplified TCR beta libraries were sequenced as 87-base-pair reads on the Illumina HiSeq System. The source study handled its data this way. Across the 500 to 750 repertoires, a later analysis counted tens of millions of unique TCR beta chains, 9.5 million to 13 million of which were shared by at least two donors. Raw reads were error-corrected and collapsed into unique sequences with a nearest-neighbor algorithm that merged closely related sequences to remove PCR and sequencing errors. Alignment of CDR3 sequences to IMGT reference sequences was used to assign V, D and J gene segments. Each retained sequence needed at least a six-nucleotide match to both a V gene segment and a J gene segment. Rearrangements were classified as productive when the CDR3 lacked stop codons and remained in frame with V and J, and all other rearrangements were classified as non-productive. CDR3 was defined by IMGT convention, running from the second conserved V-encoded cysteine to the conserved J-encoded phenylalanine. The earlier analysis of more than 450 of the donors excluded sequences that lacked an unambiguous match to a single V gene segment. In an earlier analysis of some 590 of the donors, V segments were called functional above 56.7% productive rearrangements and were called segregating when the between-donor standard deviation exceeded 5%. A statistical classification framework was developed to diagnose cytomegalovirus status using the catalog of TCR beta chain sequences. In a later analysis, V and J genes were assigned by comparing TCR nucleotide sequences against IMGT/GENE-DB human TR gene sequences. A later analysis assigned CDR3 sequences and most-parsimonious VDJ recombination scenarios with the TCRdist pipeline. In a later analysis, each TCR beta chain was defined by its CDR3 amino acid sequence together with its V-gene family, and reads without a unique V-gene family were excluded. To address suspected cross-contamination and a sequencing artifact, a later analysis removed 450 to 700 highly shared, low-generation-probability nucleotide sequences. A later analysis calculated a clonal expansion index for each public chain from normalized within-repertoire ranks of inferred template counts. Generation probabilities in a later analysis came from a VDJ recombination model fitted to out-of-frame rearrangements, and those results were checked against IGoR. A later analysis scored TCR-TCR, TCR-HLA and TCR-CMV co-occurrence with hypergeometric tests, applying a repertoire-size bias correction to TCR pairs. False discovery rates were estimated in a later analysis by permuting HLA or CMV assignments 20 times. In a later analysis, co-occurring TCRs were grouped with DBSCAN, and TCRdist sequence similarity was added when clustering was performed within HLA-allele-positive subsets. Co-occurrence clustering excluded repertoires with fewer than 30,000 or more than 120,000 public chains, plus five with anomalous nucleotide sharing. TCRdb re-hosts the immuneACCESS table, in-frame sequences only. Its copies lack some clones; in the studies checked, an unresolved V gene accounts for under half of them, and the cause for the rest is not known. From that table come the V and J calls and clone size; the DNA was used to work out D and trimming. The sample profile shows 90,000 to 150,000 clones; 60% to 85% of them were found once. Less than 3.5% of the sample lies in the top ten.

The cohort consisted of some 670 healthy bone marrow donors. Cohort members were all nominally healthy when sampled, although unrecorded immune exposures were likely present. The donor was CMV seronegative and belonged to the group of 320 or so seronegative cohort members. Every donor gave a peripheral blood sample, and the peripheral blood mononuclear cells from that sample were used for TCR beta sequencing. Genomic DNA extraction from the blood cell samples was performed with the Qiagen DNeasy Blood Extraction Kit. Taken from the germline V gene (reference sequence), the CDR1 and CDR2 loops are LNHNV and YYDKDF. The CDR3 measures 15 amino acids from cysteine to phenylalanine. Only the CDR3 DNA stays, 45 bases, in frame from base 1. Germline trimming amounts to 1 base on V and 9 bases on J, with 8 as the count of junction bases outside the gene matches. General findings and caveats noted by the study authors: The earlier analysis of fewer than 750 of the donors excluded about 16 rarely observed V segments, including chromosome 9 orphons, because counts were too low. CMV serostatus was the only immune exposure information available for the cohort. A later analysis found that TCR association rates varied across HLA loci, with DRB1 alleles showing the most associated TCRs and HLA-C alleles the fewest. An association between a missense DCLRE1C variant and V-gene and J-gene trimming of TCR beta chains was found in a later genetic analysis and replicated in an independent cohort. Compared with equally common non-associated chains, HLA-associated TCR beta chains in a later analysis were more clonally expanded and had lower generation probabilities. In a later analysis, several top co-occurrence clusters were reported to appear linked to parvovirus B19, influenza, CMV and Epstein-Barr virus. The sequencing pipeline was judged likely to have produced a cluster of highly shared sequence variants as a technical artifact. Compared with the approximately 670-donor mean, donors in an Asian-associated ancestry cluster had fewer N-insertions in productive TCRs, according to a later genetic analysis. When HLA alleles, especially DR and DQ, strongly co-occurred, TCR associations were difficult to assign to individual alleles. A total of 150 or so TCR beta chains were listed by the study as associated with cytomegalovirus. Linkage disequilibrium might explain the correlated functional status among segregating V segments, but an unknown experimental factor could not be ruled out. Because some donors lacked HLA typing at each locus, the association tests relied only on the typed subset. The classifier was reported to diagnose cytomegalovirus status with high specificity and sensitivity in both the original cohort and the validation cohort. The cohort was sequenced for TCR beta chains only, and without alpha or paired-chain data the features that could be detected were limited. Three of the identified cytomegalovirus-associated TCR beta chains were confirmed in vitro to be specific for cytomegalovirus antigens. According to the authors, the approach could potentially be generalized to other disease states and immunological phenotypes. In a later analysis, most CMV-associated TCR beta chains were found to appear HLA-restricted, with HLA associations seemingly driven largely by CMV exposure. Presence/absence analyses assumed roughly uniform sequencing depth across donors, an assumption that may not hold. In an earlier analysis of 450 to 750 of the donors, most TCR beta V segments appeared in productive rearrangements about 87% or about 30% of the time, broadly matching IMGT annotations. Most TCR sequences were seen in very few donors, while some public TCRs were found in many individuals. A further reported finding was that TCR beta sequences accurately predicted the HLA-A and HLA-B alleles for most subjects in the first cohort. Some IMGT-functional V segments, including TRBV6-2 and TRBV6-3, could not be distinguished by the 87-base-pair reads and were therefore excluded. A later analysis associated 16,951 TCR beta sequences with specific HLA alleles at a false discovery rate of 0.05.

Note on this clone: There is no known antigen for this receptor. Within one base of it there is no much larger clone, and no base qualities were kept.

This clonotype originated in a female donor in good health and CMV-seronegative. The chain is assembled from TRBV15 and TRBJ1-3; 8 nucleotides in the junction match TRBD1. Sequenced input: PBMCs. This receptor has the CDR3 CATSRAGTGLPTIYF. The DNA sequence is given as TGTGCCACCAGCAGAGCCGGGACAGGCCTACCCACCATATATTTT.